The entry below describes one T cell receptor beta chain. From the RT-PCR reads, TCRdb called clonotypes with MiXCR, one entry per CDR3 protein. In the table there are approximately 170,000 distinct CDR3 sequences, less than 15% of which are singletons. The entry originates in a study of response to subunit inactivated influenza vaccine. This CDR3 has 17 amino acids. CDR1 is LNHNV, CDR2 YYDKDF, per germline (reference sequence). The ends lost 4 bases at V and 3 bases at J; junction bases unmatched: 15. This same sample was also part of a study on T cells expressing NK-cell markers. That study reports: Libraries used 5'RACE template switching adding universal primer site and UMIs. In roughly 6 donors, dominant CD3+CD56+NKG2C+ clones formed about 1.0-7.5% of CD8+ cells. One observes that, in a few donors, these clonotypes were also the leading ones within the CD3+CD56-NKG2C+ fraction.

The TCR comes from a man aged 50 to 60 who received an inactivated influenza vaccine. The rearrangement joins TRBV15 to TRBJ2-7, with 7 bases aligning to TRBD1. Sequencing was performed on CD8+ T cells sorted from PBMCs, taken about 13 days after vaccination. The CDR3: CATSTYDRESFYYEQYF. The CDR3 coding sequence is TGTGCCACCAGCACCTACGACAGGGAAAGTTTTTACTACGAGCAGTACTTC.